This T cell receptor (beta chain) stems from a study of technical replicates of blood from a few donors. The CDR3 sequence is 15 residues long. V shed 3 bases, J shed 7 bases, and the junction held 8 bases outside the gene matches. Per the germline V gene, CDR1 is MGHRA and CDR2 is YSYEKL. Profiled with immunoSEQ multiplex PCR; TCRdb holds only in-frame clones, not every one. Of tens of thousands of clones listed, 75% to 95% are singletons. This clone turned up a few times. The source material was T cells isolated from PBMCs. This sequence joins TRBV4-1 and TRBJ1-5; 8 bases line up with TRBD1. The clonotype was recovered from a human donor in good health. CDR3 DNA: TGCGCCAGCAGCCAGACCGGACAGGGATTACAGCCCCAGCATTTT. Encoded protein: CASSQTGQGLQPQHF.